The 18 T cell receptor beta chains below come from one sample, sequenced in a study of T cell clonality in common variable immunodeficiency. For these TCRs, the target antigens are not known. Study results and caveats: Common variable immunodeficiency TCR beta sequences reportedly had fewer deletions and N-nucleotide insertions.

The protocol was immunoSEQ multiplex PCR, while the TCRdb copy is restricted to in-frame clones and leaves out a portion. This sample comprises about 19,000 clones, none seen once only. Sequences were obtained from peripheral blood mononuclear cells. Source of these receptors: a human donor with common variable immunodeficiency.

This clone has more than one count but fewer than ten. The read halts 3 residues ahead of the CDR3 end, with the missing end drawn from the germline J gene. The J gene is TRBJ2-3, the V gene TRBV5-1; D uncertain. This CDR3 comprises 15 residues. V dropped 2 bases and J dropped 0 bases, with 10 bases sitting between them. From germline, CDR1 is SGHRS and CDR2 YFSETQ. The sequenced part of the CDR3 DNA is TGCGCCAGCAGCTTCTCCTTACTCAGCACAGATACG. Protein sequence: CASSFSLLSTDT. The CDR3 as a whole reads CASSFSLLSTDTQYF.

This clone turned up a few times. The observed sequence ends 3 residues before the CDR3 terminus, with the missing tail filled in from the germline J gene. V gene TRBV18 combines with J gene TRBJ2-1; D not resolved. Trimming took 4 bases from V and 5 from J, leaving 12 bases between them. This CDR3 is built from 14 residues. Per germline, CDR1 KGHSH and CDR2 LQKENI. CDR3 DNA, as far as it was read: TGTGCCAGCTCACGCGATCTCAAACACAATGAG. Its translation is CASSRDLKHNE. The entire CDR3 reads CASSRDLKHNEQFF. The full variable domain, with the rest looked up from reference TRBV18 and TRBJ2-1, is NAGVMQNPRHLVRRRGQEARLRCSPMKGHSHVYWYRQLPEEGLKFMVYLQKENIIDESGMPKERFSAEFPKEGPSILRIQQVVRGDSAAYFCASSRDLKHNEQFFGPGTRLTVL.

This clone was counted a few times. The observed sequence ends 3 residues before the CDR3 terminus, with the missing tail filled in from the germline J gene. The chain couples TRBV7-2 to TRBJ2-7, with 8 positions matching TRBD2. This CDR3 comprises 14 residues. The germline gives CDR1 SGHTA, CDR2 FQGNSA. V was pared by 3 bases and J by 3 bases, with 4 bases of the junction left unmatched. CDR3 DNA (partial): TGTGCCAGCAGCTTGAGGCGGGGGGACTACGAG. Its translation is CASSLRRGDYE. The whole CDR3 protein reads CASSLRRGDYEQYF. Looking up the rest from reference TRBV7-2 and TRBJ2-7 gives the full variable domain: GAGVSQSPSNKVTEKGKDVELRCDPISGHTALYWYRQSLGQGLEFLIYFQGNSAPDKSGLPSDRFSAERTGGSVSTLTIQRTQQEDSAVYLCASSLRRGDYEQYFGPGTRLTVT.

Notes on this clone: The CDR3 is cut off 3 residues early in the read; its end comes from the germline J gene. The V call is TRBV6-2 or TRBV6-3, the J call TRBJ2-1, with no clear D. This CDR3 is 14 amino acids long. Germline lookup yields CDR1 MNHEY and CDR2 SVGEGT. Trimming took 1 base from V and 9 from J, leaving 13 bases between them. The CDR3 DNA, read in part, is TGTGCCAGCAGTTACTTCCCCACGGTAACTGAG. This sequence encodes CASSYFPTVTE. The complete CDR3 protein is CASSYFPTVTEQFF.

This clone was seen only a few times. The read halts 3 residues ahead of the CDR3 end, with the missing end drawn from the germline J gene. V usage is TRBV7-9 and J usage is TRBJ2-1; 8 bases fit TRBD1. The CDR3 is 15 residues long. The germline V gene encodes CDR1 SEHNR and CDR2 FQNEAQ (reference sequence). Trimming took 5 bases from V and 9 from J; bases not matched to a gene: 12. Incomplete CDR3 DNA: TGTGCCAGCAGCACCTCCGGACAGGGCTTAGGTGAG. Translating it yields CASSTSGQGLGE. The entire CDR3 is CASSTSGQGLGEQFF.

Details on this clone: Read data end 3 residues before the CDR3 end; the end is taken from the germline J gene. The chain recombines TRBV19 with TRBJ2-1; D is possibly TRBD2 (6 bases). CDR3 length equals 15 residues. The ends were cut back, 5 bases at V and 6 bases at J, with 17 bases in the middle. Germline V lookup: CDR1 LNHDA, CDR2 SQIVND (reference sequence). Incomplete CDR3 DNA: TGTGCCAGTAGTCTCCGGGACTCGACGACCAATGAG. This translates into CASSLRDSTTNE. The whole CDR3 protein reads CASSLRDSTTNEQFF.

Of note for this clone: The read falls 3 residues short of the CDR3 end, and the missing part is taken from the germline J gene. The rearrangement joins TRBV6-1 to TRBJ2-7, with 8 bases identical to TRBD1. Germline V CDR1 and CDR2: MNHNS, SASEGT. This CDR3 is 14 amino acids long. V trimming: 2 bases; J trimming: 3 bases; junction bases outside the gene matches: 3. The CDR3 is CASSELGTGYEQYF. Partial CDR3 DNA: TGTGCCAGCAGTGAATTAGGGACAGGCTACGAG.

This clone was counted only a few times. Sequencing ends 3 residues short of the CDR3 end; the germline J gene provides the rest. V gene TRBV23-1 combines with J gene TRBJ1-3; D may be TRBD1 (5 bases). TRBV23-1 is an ORF; its function is uncertain. The V end was cut by 4 bases, the J end by 0 bases, with 10 bases between. The CDR3 extends over 15 amino acids. This chain's CDR3 is CASSRGPHSGNTIYF. The sequenced part of the CDR3 DNA is TGCGCCAGCAGTCGGGGCCCACACTCTGGAAACACC.

As concerns this clone: The read terminates 3 residues ahead of where the CDR3 ends, so the germline J gene completes it. The V and J genes are TRBV11-3 and TRBJ2-1, with 12 bases that match TRBD2. The CDR3 totals 14 residues. V gave up 5 bases and J gave up 6 bases; unmatched junction bases: 2. Per germline, CDR1 SGHNT and CDR2 YENEEA. CDR3 sequence: CASSRTSGTNEQFF. The CDR3 DNA, read in part, is TGTGCCAGCAGCCGGACTAGCGGGACCAATGAG.

This clone was seen a handful of times. With the read ending 3 residues before the CDR3 end, the germline J gene is used to fill in that end. The V gene is TRBV7-9, the J gene TRBJ2-1; D unresolved. V lost 0 bases and J lost 6, with 9 bases in between. CDR3 size: 14 residues. CDR1 is SEHNR, CDR2 FQNEAQ, per germline (reference sequence). CDR3 amino acids: CASSLALALNEQFF. Partial CDR3 DNA: TGTGCCAGCAGCTTAGCGTTGGCTCTCAATGAG.

This chain's CDR3 is CSSDRSTVAFF. The DNA read from the CDR3 is TGCAGTAGTGATAGGTCCACAGTG. This chain links TRBV20-1 with TRBJ1-1; no clear D. The read finishes 3 residues shy of the CDR3 end, and the germline J gene is used to complete it. Germline V lookup: CDR1 DFQATT, CDR2 SNEGSKA (reference sequence). This CDR3 has 11 residues.

This clone was seen ten or more times. The CDR3 goes on 3 residues after the read ends, and that part is filled in from the germline J gene. The gene calls are TRBV10-3 and TRBJ1-2; no clear D. Germline lookup yields CDR1 ENHRY and CDR2 SYGVKD. This CDR3 is built from 12 residues. The CDR3 DNA, read in part, is TGTGCCATCAGTGGGAGAACTATGGGC. It encodes CAISGRTMG. The full CDR3 sequence reads CAISGRTMGYTF.

This clone came up a few times. The CDR3 is cut off 3 residues early in the read; its end comes from the germline J gene. The J gene is TRBJ2-2, the V gene TRBV2; D perhaps matches TRBD2 (5 bases). The germline V and J ends were trimmed by 2 bases and 4 bases, with 20 bases remaining between them. Germline CDR1 is SNHLY and CDR2 is FYNNEI. The length of the CDR3 is 18 residues. The sequenced CDR3 bases are TGTGCCAGCAGTGAATCCCTCCTCGGACGAACTAGCACCGGGGAG. Its protein is CASSESLLGRTSTGE. The CDR3 reads in full as CASSESLLGRTSTGELFF.

CDR3 DNA, as far as it was read: TGTGCCTGGAGCCTCTCCCAGGGCTATAGCAATCAGCCC. It translates to CAWSLSQGYSNQP. The whole CDR3 is CAWSLSQGYSNQPQHF. The V call is TRBV30, the J call TRBJ1-5, with D tentatively TRBD1 (5 bases). From the germline J gene comes the end of the CDR3, since the read stops 3 residues before it. Germline CDR1 is GTSNPN and CDR2 is SVGIG (reference sequence). V was clipped by 3 bases and J by 0 bases, with 15 bases between them. The CDR3 runs 16 residues.

This clone showed up many times. The CDR3 end falls 3 residues outside the read, so it is completed with the germline J gene. This chain connects TRBV29-1 to TRBJ2-5; 7 nucleotides match TRBD1. The ends lost 6 bases at V and 5 bases at J; junction bases unmatched: 6. Germline V gene lookup returns CDR1 SQVTM and CDR2 ANQGSEA. The CDR3 has 12 amino acids. CDR3 region: CSVNRGGETQYF. Partial CDR3 DNA: TGCAGCGTAAACAGGGGCGGGGAGACC.

In the case of this clone: The read terminates 3 residues before the CDR3 end, so the remaining end is supplied by the germline J gene. V usage is TRBV18 and J usage is TRBJ2-7, with a possible D match to TRBD1 (6 bases). V shed 8 bases and J shed 6 bases, with 11 bases lying between them. The CDR3 has 11 residues. CDR1 is KGHSH and CDR2 is LQKENI in the germline V gene. This CDR3 reads CASGGRGEQYF. The CDR3 bases that were read are TGTGCCAGCGGGGGCCGGGGCGAG.

This clone was recorded a few times. The sequenced fragment ends 3 residues before the CDR3 boundary, so the rest is inferred from the germline J gene. This chain connects TRBV20-1 to TRBJ2-7; D ambiguous. The germline V gene encodes CDR1 DFQATT and CDR2 SNEGSKA (reference sequence). Trimming removed 1 base at V and 6 bases at J, with 22 bases between. This CDR3 spans 16 amino acids. The sequenced CDR3 bases are TGCAGTGCTAGAGGTGGTCCGACTGAGCCCCTTTTCGAG. This sequence encodes CSARGGPTEPLFE. The entire CDR3 protein reads CSARGGPTEPLFEQYF.

The sample holds a few counts of this clone. The read finishes 3 residues shy of the CDR3 end, and the germline J gene is used to complete it. The chain has TRBV7-9 and TRBJ2-2; tentatively, D is TRBD1 (6 bases). V was shortened by 5 bases and J by 7 bases, with 11 bases between the two germline ends. The CDR3 runs to 13 residues. CDR1 is SEHNR, CDR2 FQNEAQ, per germline (reference sequence). The covered CDR3 bases are TGTGCCAGCAGCCGAGGGGGATTCGGGGAG. Translated, it gives CASSRGGFGE. The full CDR3 protein is CASSRGGFGELFF.